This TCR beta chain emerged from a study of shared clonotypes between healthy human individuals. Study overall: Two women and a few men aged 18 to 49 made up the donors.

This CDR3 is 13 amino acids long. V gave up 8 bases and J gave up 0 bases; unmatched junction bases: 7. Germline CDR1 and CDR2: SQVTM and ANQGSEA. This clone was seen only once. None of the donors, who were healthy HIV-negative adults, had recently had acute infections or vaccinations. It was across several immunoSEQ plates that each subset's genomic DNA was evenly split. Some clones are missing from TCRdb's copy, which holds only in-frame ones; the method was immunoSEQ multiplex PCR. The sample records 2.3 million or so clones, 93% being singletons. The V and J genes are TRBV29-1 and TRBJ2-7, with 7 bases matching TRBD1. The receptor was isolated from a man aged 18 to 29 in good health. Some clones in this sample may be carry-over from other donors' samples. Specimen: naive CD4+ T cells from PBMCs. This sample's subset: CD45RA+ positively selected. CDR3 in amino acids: CSTRQGTSYEQYF. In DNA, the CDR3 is TGCAGCACAAGACAGGGAACCTCCTACGAGCAGTACTTC.